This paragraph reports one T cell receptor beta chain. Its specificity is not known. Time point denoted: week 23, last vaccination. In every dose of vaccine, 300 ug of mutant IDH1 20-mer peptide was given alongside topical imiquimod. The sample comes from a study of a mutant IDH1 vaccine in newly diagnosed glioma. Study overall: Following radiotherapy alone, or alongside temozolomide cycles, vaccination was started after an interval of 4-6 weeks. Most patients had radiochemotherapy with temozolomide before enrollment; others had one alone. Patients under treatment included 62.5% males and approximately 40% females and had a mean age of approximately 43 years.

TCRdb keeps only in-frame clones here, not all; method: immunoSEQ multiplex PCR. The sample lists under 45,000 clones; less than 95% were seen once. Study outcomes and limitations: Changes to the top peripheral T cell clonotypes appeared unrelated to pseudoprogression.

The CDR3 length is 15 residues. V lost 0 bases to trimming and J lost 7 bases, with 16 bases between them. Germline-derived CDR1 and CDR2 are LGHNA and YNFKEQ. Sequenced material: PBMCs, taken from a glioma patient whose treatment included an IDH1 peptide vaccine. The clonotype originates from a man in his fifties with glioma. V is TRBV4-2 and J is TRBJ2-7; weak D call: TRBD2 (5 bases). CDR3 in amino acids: CASSQELRAPGEQYF. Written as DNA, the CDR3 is TGTGCCAGCAGCCAAGAACTCCGGGCCCCGGGGGAGCAGTACTTC.